The entry that follows covers one TCR beta chain sequence. Its matching antigen is unknown. The data stem from a study of blood T cells in healthy people across ages. Study observations and caveats: With age, beta diversity per million T cells declined roughly linearly, significantly by 40.

A second PCR, run for roughly 7 to 11 cycles, used a sample-barcoded 5' primer plus a J-beta primer mix. MiXCR, run by TCRdb on the 5' RACE reads, gives a single entry per CDR3 protein. The data hold about 800,000 distinct CDR3 sequences, with approximately 25% observed a single time. The CDR3 spans 16 residues. Germline values: CDR1 MDHEN, CDR2 SYDVKM. The J segment lost 4 bases and the V segment lost 8 bases, leaving 14 bases of the junction unmatched. These data were likewise used in another study, on T cells of mothers and their children. As that study records: Samples came from a few healthy Caucasian mothers and their six children. According to the study, all extracted RNA entered cDNA synthesis at roughly 1.5 ug per 15 ul. Each child gave approximately 2.8 million TCR beta CDR3 reads (each mother, over 9 million).

The V and J genes are TRBV28 and TRBJ2-1; TRBD2 agrees at 7 bases. The receptor comes from a boy between 5 and 17 years old in good health. Sequenced input: blood. The CDR3 DNA is TGTGCCAGCTCCCCCTTGGGGGGGGTGAGGTACAATGAGCAGTTCTTC. It codes for CASSPLGGVRYNEQFF.